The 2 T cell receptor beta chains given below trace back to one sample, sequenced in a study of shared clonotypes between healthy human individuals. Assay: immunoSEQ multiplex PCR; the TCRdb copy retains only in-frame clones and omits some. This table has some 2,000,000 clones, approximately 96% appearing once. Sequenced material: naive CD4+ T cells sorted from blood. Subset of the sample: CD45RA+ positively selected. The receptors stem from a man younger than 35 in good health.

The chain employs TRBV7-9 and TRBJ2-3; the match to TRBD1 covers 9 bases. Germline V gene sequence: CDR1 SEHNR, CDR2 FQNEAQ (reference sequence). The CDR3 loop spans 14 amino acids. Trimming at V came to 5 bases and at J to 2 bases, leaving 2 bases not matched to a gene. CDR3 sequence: CASSGDRATDTQYF. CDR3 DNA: TGTGCCAGCAGCGGGGACAGGGCCACAGATACGCAGTATTTT.

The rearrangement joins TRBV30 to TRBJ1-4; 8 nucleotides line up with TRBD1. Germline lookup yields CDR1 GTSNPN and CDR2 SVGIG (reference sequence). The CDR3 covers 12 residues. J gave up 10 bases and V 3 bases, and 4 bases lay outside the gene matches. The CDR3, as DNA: TGTGCCTGGAGCGTCGGACAGGGAAAACTGTTTTTT. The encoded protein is CAWSVGQGKLFF.